The clone carrying this T cell receptor beta chain was seen repeatedly, ten times or more. Its specificity is not known. The sample originates from a study of T cells in Graves' hyperthyroidism and ophthalmopathy. The study, taken as a whole, reports: Median prediction lead before ophthalmopathy onset was about 6.5 months with the model.

Per germline, CDR1 SEHNR and CDR2 FQNEAQ (reference sequence). There are 17 residues in the CDR3. V gave up 5 bases and J gave up 0 bases, with 19 bases separating them. Amplification of TCR beta CDR3 regions was performed using RNA transcripts as template. The TCR CDR3 first-round RT-PCR relied on the HTBI primer set. MiXCR, applied by TCRdb to the multiplex PCR reads, yields one record per CDR3 protein. The table lists 150,000 or so distinct CDR3 sequences, around 8.9% of them singletons. Approximately 10 ml of fresh peripheral blood supplied the PBMCs. The chain is built from TRBV7-9 and TRBJ1-1, with D unclear. The clonotype originates from a woman aged 18-29 years with Graves' hyperthyroidism that later progressed to Graves' ophthalmopathy. Sequenced input: blood. This chain's CDR3 is CASSNLYRVRMNTEAFF. The CDR3 nucleotides read TGTGCCAGCAGCAACTTATATCGGGTCAGAATGAACACTGAAGCTTTCTTT.